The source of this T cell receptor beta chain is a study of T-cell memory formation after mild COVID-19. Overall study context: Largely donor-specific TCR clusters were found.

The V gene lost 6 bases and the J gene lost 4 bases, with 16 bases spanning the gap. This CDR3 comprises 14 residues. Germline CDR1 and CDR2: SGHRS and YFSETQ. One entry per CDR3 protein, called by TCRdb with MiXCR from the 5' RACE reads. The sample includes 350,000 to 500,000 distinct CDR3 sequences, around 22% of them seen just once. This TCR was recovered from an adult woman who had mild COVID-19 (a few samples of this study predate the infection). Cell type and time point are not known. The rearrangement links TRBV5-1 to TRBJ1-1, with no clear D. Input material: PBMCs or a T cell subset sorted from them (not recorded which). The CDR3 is CASTDHRGSTEAFF. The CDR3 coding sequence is TGCGCCAGCACCGACCACCGGGGTTCCACTGAAGCTTTCTTT. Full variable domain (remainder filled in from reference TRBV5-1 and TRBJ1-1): KAGVTQTPRYLIKTRGQQVTLSCSPISGHRSVSWYQQTPGQGLQFLFEYFSETQRNKGNFPGRFSGRQFSNSRSEMNVSTLELGDSALYLCASTDHRGSTEAFFGQGTRLTVV.